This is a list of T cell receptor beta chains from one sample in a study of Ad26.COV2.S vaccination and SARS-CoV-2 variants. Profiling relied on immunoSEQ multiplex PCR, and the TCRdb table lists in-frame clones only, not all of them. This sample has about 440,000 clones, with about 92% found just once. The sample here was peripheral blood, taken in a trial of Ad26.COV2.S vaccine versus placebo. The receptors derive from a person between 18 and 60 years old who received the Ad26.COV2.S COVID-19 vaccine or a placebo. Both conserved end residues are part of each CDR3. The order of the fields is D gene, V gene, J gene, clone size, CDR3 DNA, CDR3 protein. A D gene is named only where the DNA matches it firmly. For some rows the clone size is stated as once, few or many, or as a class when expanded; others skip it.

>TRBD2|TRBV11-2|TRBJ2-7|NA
TGTGCCAGCAGCATAGGACTAGTGGGTAACGAGCAGTACTTC
CASSIGLVGNEQYF
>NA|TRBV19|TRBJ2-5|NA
TGTGCCAGTAGCCCAGACGGGTGGGAGACCCAGTACTTC
CASSPDGWETQYF
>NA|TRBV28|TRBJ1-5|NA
TGTGCCAGCAGTAAGATCAGGGGCCGATATAGCAATCAGCCCCAGCATTTT
CASSKIRGRYSNQPQHF
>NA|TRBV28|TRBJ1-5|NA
TGTGCCAGCTCCTTCGGGACGGGCAATCAGCCCCAGCATTTT
CASSFGTGNQPQHF
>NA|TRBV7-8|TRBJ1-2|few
TGTGCCAGCAGCTTAGAACGGTTCCGGGTCGTGTCACAGTATGGCTACACCTTC
CASSLERFRVVSQYGYTF
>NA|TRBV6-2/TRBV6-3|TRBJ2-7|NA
TGTGCCAGCAGTTACTCGACGGGTTACGAGCAGTACTTC
CASSYSTGYEQYF
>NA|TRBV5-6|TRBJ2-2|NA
TGTGCCAGCAGCCTTGCTGGGGGGGCCACCGGGGAGCTGTTTTTT
CASSLAGGATGELFF
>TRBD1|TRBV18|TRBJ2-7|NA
TGTGCCAGCTCACCACCCGGGACAGCCTACTACGAGCAGTACTTC
CASSPPGTAYYEQYF
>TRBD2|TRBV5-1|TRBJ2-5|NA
TGCGCCAGCAGCTTGGGCCTAGCGGTGCAAGAGACCCAGTACTTC
CASSLGLAVQETQYF
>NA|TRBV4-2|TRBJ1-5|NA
TGTGCCAGCAGCCAAGGCTTTGGGACGGTCGAATTTAGCAATCAGCCCCAGCATTTT
CASSQGFGTVEFSNQPQHF
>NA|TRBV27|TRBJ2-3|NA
TGTGCCAGCAGTCCCCCGGACAGTAATACGCAGTATTTT
CASSPPDSNTQYF
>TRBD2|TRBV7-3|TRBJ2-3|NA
TGTGCCAGCAGCCCCCAGGCTAGCGGGGCTAGCACAGATACGCAGTATTTT
CASSPQASGASTDTQYF
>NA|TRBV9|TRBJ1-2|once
TGTGCCAGCAGCCCCCAAGGGGAGATGAGACCTAACTATGGCTACACCTTC
CASSPQGEMRPNYGYTF
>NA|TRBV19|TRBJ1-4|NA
TGTGCCAGTAGCGGGGACGCTTCAGATGAAAAACTGTTTTTT
CASSGDASDEKLFF
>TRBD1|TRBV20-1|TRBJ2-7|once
TGCAGTGCTAGTGCCCGGGACAGGGTAGTCAACGAGCAGTACTTC
CSASARDRVVNEQYF
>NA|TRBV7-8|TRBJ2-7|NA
TGTGCCAGCAGCATCCAGGGAGGCTACGAGCAGTACTTC
CASSIQGGYEQYF
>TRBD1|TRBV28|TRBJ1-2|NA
TGTGCCAGCAGTGCCGGAGGACAGGGGTATGGCTACACCTTC
CASSAGGQGYGYTF
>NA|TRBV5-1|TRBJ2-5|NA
TGCGCCAGCGGGGAGGTGGGGGCCCAAGAGACCCAGTACTTC
CASGEVGAQETQYF
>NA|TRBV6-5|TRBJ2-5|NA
TGTGCCAGCAGTTCCTCGCCACAAGAGACCCAGTACTTC
CASSSSPQETQYF
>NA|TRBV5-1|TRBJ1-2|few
TGCGCCAGCAGCTTGGTTACCGGCCTCTACACCTTC
CASSLVTGLYTF
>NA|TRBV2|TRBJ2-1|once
TGTGCCAGCAGGGGGGGCCTCTCCTACAATGAGCAGTTCTTC
CASRGGLSYNEQFF
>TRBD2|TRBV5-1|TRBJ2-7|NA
TGCGCCAGCAGCTTGGATGGTAGCGGGAGTTTCCGTGAGCAGTACTTC
CASSLDGSGSFREQYF
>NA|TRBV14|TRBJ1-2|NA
TGTGCCAGCAGCCAATCCCAGGGGAACTATGGCTACACCTTC
CASSQSQGNYGYTF
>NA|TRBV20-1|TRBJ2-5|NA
TGCAGTGCTAGTCCACTTACCCAGTACTTC
CSASPLTQYF
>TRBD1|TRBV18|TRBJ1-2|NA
TGTGCCAGCTCAACGCCCGACAGGGCCGAAATCTATGGCTACACCTTC
CASSTPDRAEIYGYTF
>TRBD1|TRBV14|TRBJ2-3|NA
TGTGCCAGCAGCCATAACAGGGGCCGCACAGATACGCAGTATTTT
CASSHNRGRTDTQYF
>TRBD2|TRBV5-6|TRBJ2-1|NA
TGTGCCAGCAGCTTGGGGCTAGCGGGAGGGCCGGAGCAGTTCTTC
CASSLGLAGGPEQFF
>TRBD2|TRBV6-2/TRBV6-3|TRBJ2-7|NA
TGTGCCAGCAGTCCCCCGCTACTAGCGGGAGTAACCTACGAGCAGTACTTC
CASSPPLLAGVTYEQYF
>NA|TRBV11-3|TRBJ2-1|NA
TGTGCCAGCAGCTTAGATACGACAGGAGATCACTACAATGAGCAGTTCTTC
CASSLDTTGDHYNEQFF
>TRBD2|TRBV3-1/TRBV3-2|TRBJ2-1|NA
TGTGCCAGCAGCCAAGTGGCGGCTAGCGGGAGCTTCAATGAGCAGTTCTTC
CASSQVAASGSFNEQFF
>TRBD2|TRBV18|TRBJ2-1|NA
TGTGCCAGCTCACTTCTAGCGGGTTCCCTGGATGAGCAGTTCTTC
CASSLLAGSLDEQFF
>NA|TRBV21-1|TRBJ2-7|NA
TGTGCCAGCAGCCCGACTTACCAGGGGCCATGCTACGAGCAGTACTTC
CASSPTYQGPCYEQYF
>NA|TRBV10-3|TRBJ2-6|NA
TGTGCCATCAGTGACCCCACAATAGGAGGCTCTGGGGCCAACGTCCTGACTTTC
CAISDPTIGGSGANVLTF